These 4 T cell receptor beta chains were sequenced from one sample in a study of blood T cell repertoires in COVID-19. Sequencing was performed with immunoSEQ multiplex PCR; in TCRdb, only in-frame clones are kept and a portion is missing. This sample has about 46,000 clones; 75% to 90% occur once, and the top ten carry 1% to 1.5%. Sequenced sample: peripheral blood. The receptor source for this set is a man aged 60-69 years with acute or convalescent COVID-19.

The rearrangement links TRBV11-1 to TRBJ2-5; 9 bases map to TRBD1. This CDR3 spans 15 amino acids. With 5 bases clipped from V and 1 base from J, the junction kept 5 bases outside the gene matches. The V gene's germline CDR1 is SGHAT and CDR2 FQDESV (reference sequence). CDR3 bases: TGTGCCAGCAGCCTTATGGGACAGGGCCAAGAGACCCAGTACTTC. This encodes CASSLMGQGQETQYF.

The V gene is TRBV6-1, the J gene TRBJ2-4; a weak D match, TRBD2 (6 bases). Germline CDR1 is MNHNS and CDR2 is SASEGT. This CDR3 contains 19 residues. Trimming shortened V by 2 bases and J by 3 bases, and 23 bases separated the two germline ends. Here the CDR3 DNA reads TGTGCCAGCAGTGAATACGTAGCGGCCCCCGAGAAGGACAAAAACATTCAGTACTTC. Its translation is CASSEYVAAPEKDKNIQYF.

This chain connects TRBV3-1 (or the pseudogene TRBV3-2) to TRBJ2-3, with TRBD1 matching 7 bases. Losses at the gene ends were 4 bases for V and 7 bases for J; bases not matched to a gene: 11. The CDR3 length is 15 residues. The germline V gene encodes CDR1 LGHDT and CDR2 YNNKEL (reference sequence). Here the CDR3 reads CASSRGQNLGNTQYF. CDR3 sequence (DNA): TGTGCCAGCAGCCGGGGACAGAACTTGGGAAATACGCAGTATTTT.

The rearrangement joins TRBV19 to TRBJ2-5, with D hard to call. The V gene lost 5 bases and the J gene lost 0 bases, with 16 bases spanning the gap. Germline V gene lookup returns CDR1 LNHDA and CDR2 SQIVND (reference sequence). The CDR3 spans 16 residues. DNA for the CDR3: TGTGCCAGTAGTCGCGCTGTGAGACACGACCAAGAGACCCAGTACTTC. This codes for CASSRAVRHDQETQYF.